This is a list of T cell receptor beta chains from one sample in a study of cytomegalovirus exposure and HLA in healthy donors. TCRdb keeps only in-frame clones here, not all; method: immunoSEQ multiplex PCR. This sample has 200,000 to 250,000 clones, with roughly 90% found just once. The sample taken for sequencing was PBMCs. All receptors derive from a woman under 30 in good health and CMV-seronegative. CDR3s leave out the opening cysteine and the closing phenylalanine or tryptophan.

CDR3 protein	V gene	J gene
ASSPWTAGNTIY	TRBV7-8	TRBJ1-3
ASSSGLDLMGELF	TRBV14	TRBJ2-2
AWSISSSYEQY	TRBV30	TRBJ2-7
ASNQGGIISTEAF	TRBV5-6	TRBJ1-1
ASSLGGLNTIY	TRBV7-2	TRBJ1-3
ASSQPTRPGTGYAEAF	TRBV4-1	TRBJ1-1
ASSRASGSNTGELF	TRBV4-1	TRBJ2-2
ASSFASGETPY	TRBV5-6	TRBJ2-5
AWSPTVAGATEAF	TRBV30	TRBJ1-1
ASMVSAPGLEAF	TRBV27	TRBJ1-1
AWSVFDSQSYGYT	TRBV30	TRBJ1-2
ASSRGQGVGETQY	TRBV5-4	TRBJ2-5
ASSLVTGGATGELF	TRBV5-6	TRBJ2-2
ASSLQLGRDYGYT	TRBV5-4	TRBJ1-2
ASSQTRGGASYEQY	TRBV4-3	TRBJ2-7
ASGGNVLT	TRBV2	TRBJ2-6
ASSLRTGTSGSYEQY	TRBV27	TRBJ2-7
ASSSDGGFEKLF	TRBV5-6	TRBJ1-4
ASSIEGLKFYNEQF	TRBV19	TRBJ2-1
ASSEQGTGELF	TRBV27	TRBJ2-2
ASTANRDSGTNYGYT	TRBV2	TRBJ1-2
ASSLRLAGSETQY	TRBV5-6	TRBJ2-5
ASSGRDRPGELF	TRBV9	TRBJ2-2
ASSQDRGTGEAF	TRBV4-1	TRBJ1-1
ASSQVTGTGPNTEAF	TRBV4-3	TRBJ1-1
ASSSGGSNSPLH	TRBV5-6	TRBJ1-6
ASRLPDSYNEQF	TRBV5-4	TRBJ2-1
ASIDSSGANVLT	TRBV7-6	TRBJ2-6
ASSNILRDNYGYT	TRBV19	TRBJ1-2
ASSLGYGRSKGTEAF	TRBV5-8	TRBJ1-1
ASSSQGSGGYT	TRBV5-4	TRBJ1-2
ASSLAISGGAYEQY	TRBV5-5	TRBJ2-7
ASSILADTSYNEQF	TRBV18	TRBJ2-1
ASSLWDRGYINQPQH	TRBV7-8	TRBJ1-5
ASSGSGGSYNSPLH	TRBV25-1	TRBJ1-6
ASSVRLNLMNTEAF	TRBV7-2	TRBJ1-1
ASSPVGRQAPYGYT	TRBV9	TRBJ1-2
ASTLTGRNYGYT	TRBV2	TRBJ1-2
ASSHMPGNTEAF	TRBV4-3	TRBJ1-1
ASSLMIGGPDTQY	TRBV7-9	TRBJ2-3
ASSRRAGGGNEQF	TRBV4-1	TRBJ2-1
ASSETAGSYNEQF	TRBV9	TRBJ2-1
ASARQNSPLH	TRBV6-1	TRBJ1-6
ASRNRDRPNTGELF	TRBV27	TRBJ2-2
ASSLNPPGGLYNEQF	TRBV7-3	TRBJ2-1
ASSRSYEQY	TRBV5-6	TRBJ2-7
ASSIPGGYYEQY	TRBV4-1	TRBJ2-7
ASSLIQGVTNTEAF	TRBV7-9	TRBJ1-1
ASSRTASSNTEAF	TRBV6-6	TRBJ1-1
ASSDPTSGGLYNEQF	TRBV10-1	TRBJ2-1
ASSHLGTAQPQH	TRBV4-2	TRBJ1-5
ASSVDRGGVAF	TRBV7-3	TRBJ1-1
ASSLQGASSGANVLT	TRBV7-2	TRBJ2-6